The clone carrying this TCR beta chain was seen ten or more times. The CDR3 regions of TCR beta were amplified from RNA transcripts. When the TCR CDR3 underwent first-round RT-PCR, the HTBI primer set was used. TCRdb reanalysed the multiplex PCR reads using MiXCR and keeps one entry per CDR3 protein. Of about 400,000 distinct CDR3 sequences detected, 15% appear once; the ten largest clones hold 32%. The source of the sample is a study of T cells in Graves' hyperthyroidism and ophthalmopathy. Study-wide background: The authors collected peripheral blood at initial diagnosis, before any treatment.

The study enrolled patients aged 18 to 65 with newly diagnosed hyperthyroidism of under 2 months' duration. The V and J ends lost 5 bases and 4 bases, in that order; junction bases with no gene match: 13. Germline V gene lookup returns CDR1 MDHEN and CDR2 SYDVKM. This CDR3 comprises 17 residues. The chain carries TRBV28 and TRBJ1-2, with TRBD1 identical over 10 bases. The receptor comes from a young woman with Graves' hyperthyroidism. The sequencing sample was made of blood. CDR3 residues: CASSTHGQGGRLYGYTF. CDR3 bases: TGTGCCAGCAGTACCCACGGACAGGGGGGGCGTCTCTATGGCTACACCTTC.